The present T cell receptor beta chain was sequenced within a study of cytomegalovirus exposure and HLA in healthy donors. A multiplex PCR was run with 60 Vbeta primers and 13 Jbeta primers. Repertoires were generated with immunoSEQ multiplex PCR, while TCRdb's copy carries only in-frame clones and drops some. The table shows 150,000 to 200,000 clones, with about three quarters occurring only once. Trimming took off 5 bases at V and 0 bases at J, with 9 bases between the two ends. The CDR3 consists of 13 residues. Looked up from germline, CDR1 is SGHRS and CDR2 is YFSETQ. This clonotype was sampled from a middle-aged man in good health and CMV-seropositive. Input material: PBMCs. J is TRBJ2-7 and V is TRBV5-1; D remains unclear. The CDR3 sequence: CASSPGSSYEQYF. CDR3 in DNA: TGCGCCAGCAGTCCGGGTAGCTCCTACGAGCAGTACTTC.